The T cell receptor beta chain described here comes from a study of metastatic and nonmetastatic thyroid tumors. Across the study: Repertoires were compared across blood and tumor or nodule tissue from malignant and benign thyroid patients.

Per germline, CDR1 LGHDT and CDR2 YNNKEL (reference sequence). V lost 6 bases to trimming and J lost 2 bases, with 4 bases between them. The CDR3 length is 11 residues. Ten or more counts support this clone. What it binds is not known. Whole-study results and caveats: Across blood and tumor, TCR beta diversity in malignant thyroid tumors was reportedly significantly higher than in benign nodules.

Authors' processing steps: To classify distant metastasis in papillary thyroid cancer, a model was built from CDR3 differences across clinicopathological groups. TCRdb re-clonotyped the PCR reads via MiXCR. The V and J calls follow TCRdb's processing rather than the paper's. The repertoire holds more than 20,000 clones, with approximately 13% as singletons. All patients were treatment-naive before thyroid surgery. The receptor was isolated from a female donor with papillary thyroid cancer or a benign thyroid nodule (not recorded which). Some clones in this sample may be carry-over from other donors' samples. Sequenced input: blood. The V gene is TRBV3-1, the J gene TRBJ2-5; D call uncertain. The CDR3 is CASSQQETQYF. CDR3 in DNA: TGTGCCAGCAGTCAGCAAGAGACCCAGTACTTC.